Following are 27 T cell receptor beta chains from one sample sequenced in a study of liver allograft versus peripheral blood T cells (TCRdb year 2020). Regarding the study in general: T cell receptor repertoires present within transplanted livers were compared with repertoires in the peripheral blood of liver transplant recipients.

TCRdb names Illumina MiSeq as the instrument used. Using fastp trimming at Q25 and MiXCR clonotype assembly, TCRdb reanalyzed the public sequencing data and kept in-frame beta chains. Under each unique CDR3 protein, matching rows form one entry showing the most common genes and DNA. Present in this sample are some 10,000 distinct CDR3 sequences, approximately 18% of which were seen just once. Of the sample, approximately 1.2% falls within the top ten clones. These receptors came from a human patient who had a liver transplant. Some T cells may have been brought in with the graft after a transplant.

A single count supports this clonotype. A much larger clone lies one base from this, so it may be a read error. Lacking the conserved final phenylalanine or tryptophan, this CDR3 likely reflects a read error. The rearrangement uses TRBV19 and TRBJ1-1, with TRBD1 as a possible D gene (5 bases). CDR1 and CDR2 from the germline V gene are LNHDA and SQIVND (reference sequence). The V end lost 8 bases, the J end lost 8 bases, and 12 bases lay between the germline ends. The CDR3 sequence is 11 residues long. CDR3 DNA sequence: TGTGCCAGTCTCCGGGGGGTCGAAGCTTTCATT. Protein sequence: CASLRGVEAFI.

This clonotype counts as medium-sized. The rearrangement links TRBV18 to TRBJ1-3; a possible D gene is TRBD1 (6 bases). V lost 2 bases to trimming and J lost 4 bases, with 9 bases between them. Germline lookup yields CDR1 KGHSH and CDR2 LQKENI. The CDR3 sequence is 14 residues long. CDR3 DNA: TGTGCCAGCTCACCAGGGGGCGCCGGAAACACCATATATTTT. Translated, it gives CASSPGGAGNTIYF.

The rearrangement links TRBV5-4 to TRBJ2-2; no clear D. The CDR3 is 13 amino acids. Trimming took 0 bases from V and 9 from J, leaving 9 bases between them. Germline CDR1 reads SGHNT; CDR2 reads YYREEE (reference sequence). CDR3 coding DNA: TGTGCCAGCAGCTTGGCGGACGCGCGGGAGCTGTTTTTT. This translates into CASSLADARELFF.

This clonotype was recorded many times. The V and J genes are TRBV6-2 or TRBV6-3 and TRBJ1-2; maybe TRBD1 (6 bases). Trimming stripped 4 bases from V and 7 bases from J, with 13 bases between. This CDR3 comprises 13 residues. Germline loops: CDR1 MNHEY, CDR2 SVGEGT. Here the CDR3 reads CASSSSRGAGYTF. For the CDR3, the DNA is TGTGCCAGCAGTTCGTCAAGGGGGGCTGGCTACACCTTC.

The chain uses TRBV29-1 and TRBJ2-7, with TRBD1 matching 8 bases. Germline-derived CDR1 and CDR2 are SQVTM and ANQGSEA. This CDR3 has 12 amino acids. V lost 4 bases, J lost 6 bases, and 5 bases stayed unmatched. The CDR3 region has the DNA TGCAGCGTTGCAGGGGGCGGTTTCGAGCAGTACTTC. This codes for CSVAGGGFEQYF.

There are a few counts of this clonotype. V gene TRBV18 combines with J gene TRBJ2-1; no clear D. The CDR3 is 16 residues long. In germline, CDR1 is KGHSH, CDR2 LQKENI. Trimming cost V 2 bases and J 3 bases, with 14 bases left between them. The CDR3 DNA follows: TGTGCCAGCTCACCAACTGACTCATCAAACTACAATGAGCAGTTCTTC. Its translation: CASSPTDSSNYNEQFF.

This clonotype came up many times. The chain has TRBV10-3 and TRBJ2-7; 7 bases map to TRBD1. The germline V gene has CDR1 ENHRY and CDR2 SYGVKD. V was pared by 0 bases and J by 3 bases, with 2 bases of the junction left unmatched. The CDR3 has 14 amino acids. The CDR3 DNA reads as TGTGCCATCAGTGAGTCAGGGACAGACTACGAGCAGTACTTC. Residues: CAISESGTDYEQYF.

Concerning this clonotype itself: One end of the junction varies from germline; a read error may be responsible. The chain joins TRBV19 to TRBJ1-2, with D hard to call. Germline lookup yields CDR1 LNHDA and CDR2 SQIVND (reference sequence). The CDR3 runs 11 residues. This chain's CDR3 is CASRIEYGYTF. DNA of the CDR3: TGTGCCAGTAGAATAGAATACGGCTACACCTTC.

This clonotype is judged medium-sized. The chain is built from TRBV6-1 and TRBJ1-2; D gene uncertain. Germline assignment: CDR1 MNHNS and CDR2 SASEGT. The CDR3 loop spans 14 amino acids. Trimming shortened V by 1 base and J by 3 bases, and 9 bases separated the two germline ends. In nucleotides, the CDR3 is TGTGCCAGCAGTGAAGGTAGGGCGGACTATGGCTACACCTTC. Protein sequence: CASSEGRADYGYTF.

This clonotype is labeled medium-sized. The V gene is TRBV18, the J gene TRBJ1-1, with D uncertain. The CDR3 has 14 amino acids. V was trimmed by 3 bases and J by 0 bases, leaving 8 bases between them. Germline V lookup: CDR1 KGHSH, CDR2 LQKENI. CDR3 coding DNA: TGTGCCAGCTCACCGTCGGAGGTGAACACTGAAGCTTTCTTT. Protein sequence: CASSPSEVNTEAFF.

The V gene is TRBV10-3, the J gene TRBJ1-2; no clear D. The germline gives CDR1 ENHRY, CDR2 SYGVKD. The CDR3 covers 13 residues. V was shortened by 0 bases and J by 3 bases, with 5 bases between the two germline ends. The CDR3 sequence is CAISESADYGYTF. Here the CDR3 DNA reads TGTGCCATCAGTGAGTCGGCAGACTATGGCTACACCTTC.

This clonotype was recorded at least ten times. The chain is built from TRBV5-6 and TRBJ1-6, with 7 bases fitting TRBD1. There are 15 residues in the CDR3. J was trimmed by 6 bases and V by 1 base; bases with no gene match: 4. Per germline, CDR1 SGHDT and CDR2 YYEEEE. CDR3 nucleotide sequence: TGTGCCAGCAGCTTGTTCCAGGGGGGTAATTCACCCCTCCACTTT. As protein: CASSLFQGGNSPLHF.

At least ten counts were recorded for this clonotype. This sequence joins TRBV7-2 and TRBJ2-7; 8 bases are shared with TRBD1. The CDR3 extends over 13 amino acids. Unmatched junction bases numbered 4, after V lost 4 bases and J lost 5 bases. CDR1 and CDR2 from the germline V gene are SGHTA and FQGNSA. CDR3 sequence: CASSYQGANEQYF. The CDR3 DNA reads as TGTGCCAGCAGCTACCAGGGGGCCAACGAGCAGTACTTC.

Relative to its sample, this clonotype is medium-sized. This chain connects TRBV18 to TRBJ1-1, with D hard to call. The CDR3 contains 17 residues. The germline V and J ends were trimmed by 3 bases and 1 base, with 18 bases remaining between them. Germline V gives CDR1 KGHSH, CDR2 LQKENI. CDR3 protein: CASSPLSFSRENTEAFF. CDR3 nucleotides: TGTGCCAGCTCACCCCTGTCTTTTAGCAGAGAGAACACTGAAGCTTTCTTT.

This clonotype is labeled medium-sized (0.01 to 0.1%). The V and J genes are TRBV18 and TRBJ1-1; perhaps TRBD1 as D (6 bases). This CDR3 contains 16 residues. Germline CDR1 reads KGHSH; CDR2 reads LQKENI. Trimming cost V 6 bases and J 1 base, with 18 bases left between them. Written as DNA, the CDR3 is TGTGCCAGCTCCCCCCAGGGGACCCTTCCGAACACTGAAGCTTTCTTT. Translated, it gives CASSPQGTLPNTEAFF.

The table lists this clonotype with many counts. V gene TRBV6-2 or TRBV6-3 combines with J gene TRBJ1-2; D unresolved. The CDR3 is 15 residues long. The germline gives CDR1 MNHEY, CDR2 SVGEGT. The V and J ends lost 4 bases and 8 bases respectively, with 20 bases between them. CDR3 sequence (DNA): TGTGCCAGCAGTTGGGCGACCGATGCCCCCATGGGCTACACCTTC. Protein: CASSWATDAPMGYTF.

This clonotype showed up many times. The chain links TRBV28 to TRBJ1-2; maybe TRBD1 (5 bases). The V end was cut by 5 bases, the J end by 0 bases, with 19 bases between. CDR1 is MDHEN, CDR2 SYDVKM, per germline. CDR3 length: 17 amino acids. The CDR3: CASSQISGPSSNYGYTF. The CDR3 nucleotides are TGTGCCAGCAGTCAGATCTCGGGGCCCTCATCTAACTATGGCTACACCTTC.

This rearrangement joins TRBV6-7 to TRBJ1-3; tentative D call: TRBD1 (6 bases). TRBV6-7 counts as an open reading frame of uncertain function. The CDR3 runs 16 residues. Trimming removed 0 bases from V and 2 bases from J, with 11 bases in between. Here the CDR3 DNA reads TGTGCCAGCAGTTACTCGTTTACAGGGCCTGGAAACACCATATATTTT. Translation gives CASSYSFTGPGNTIYF.

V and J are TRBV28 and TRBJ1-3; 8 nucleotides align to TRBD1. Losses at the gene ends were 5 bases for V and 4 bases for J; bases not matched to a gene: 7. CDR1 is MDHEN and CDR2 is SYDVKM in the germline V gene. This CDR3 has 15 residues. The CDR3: CASSPGQVIGNTIYF. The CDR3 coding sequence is TGTGCCAGCAGTCCGGGACAGGTTATAGGAAACACCATATATTTT. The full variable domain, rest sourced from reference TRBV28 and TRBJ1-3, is DVKVTQSSRYLVKRTGEKVFLECVQDMDHENMFWYRQDPGLGLRLIYFSYDVKMKEKGDIPEGYSVSREKKERFSLILESASTNQTSMYLCASSPGQVIGNTIYFGEGSWLTVV.

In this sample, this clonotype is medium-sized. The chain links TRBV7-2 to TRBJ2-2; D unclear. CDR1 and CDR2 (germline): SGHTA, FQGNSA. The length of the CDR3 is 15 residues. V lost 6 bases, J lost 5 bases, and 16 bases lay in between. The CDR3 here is CASRGGPVRTGELFF. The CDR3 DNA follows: TGTGCCAGCAGGGGCGGTCCTGTTAGGACCGGGGAGCTGTTTTTT.

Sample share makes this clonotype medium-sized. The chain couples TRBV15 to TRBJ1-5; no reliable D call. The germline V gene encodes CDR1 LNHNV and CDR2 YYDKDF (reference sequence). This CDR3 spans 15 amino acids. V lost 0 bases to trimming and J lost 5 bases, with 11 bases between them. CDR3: CATSREIDRYQPQHF. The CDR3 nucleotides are TGTGCCACCAGCAGAGAAATCGACCGATATCAGCCCCAGCATTTT.

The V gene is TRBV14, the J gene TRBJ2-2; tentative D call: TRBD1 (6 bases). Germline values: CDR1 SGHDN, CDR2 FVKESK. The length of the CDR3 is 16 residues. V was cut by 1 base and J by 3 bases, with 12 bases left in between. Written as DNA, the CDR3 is TGTGCCAGCAGCCAAGCTACAGGGTGGTACACCGGGGAGCTGTTTTTT. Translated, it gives CASSQATGWYTGELFF.

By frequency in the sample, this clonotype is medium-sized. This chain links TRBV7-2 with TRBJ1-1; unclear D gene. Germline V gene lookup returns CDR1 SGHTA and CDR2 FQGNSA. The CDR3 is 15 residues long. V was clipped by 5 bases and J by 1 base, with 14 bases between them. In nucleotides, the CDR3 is TGTGCCAGCAGCCCCAGACAATATGGGAACACTGAAGCTTTCTTT. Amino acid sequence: CASSPRQYGNTEAFF. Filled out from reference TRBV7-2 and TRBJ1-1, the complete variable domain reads GAGVSQSPSNKVTEKGKDVELRCDPISGHTALYWYRQSLGQGLEFLIYFQGNSAPDKSGLPSDRFSAERTGGSVSTLTIQRTQQEDSAVYLCASSPRQYGNTEAFFGQGTRLTVV.

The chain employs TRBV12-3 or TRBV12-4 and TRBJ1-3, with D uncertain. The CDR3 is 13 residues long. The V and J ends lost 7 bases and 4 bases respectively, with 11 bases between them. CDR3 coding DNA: TGTGCCAGCAATCGGGTCGTAGGAAACACCATATATTTT. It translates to CASNRVVGNTIYF.

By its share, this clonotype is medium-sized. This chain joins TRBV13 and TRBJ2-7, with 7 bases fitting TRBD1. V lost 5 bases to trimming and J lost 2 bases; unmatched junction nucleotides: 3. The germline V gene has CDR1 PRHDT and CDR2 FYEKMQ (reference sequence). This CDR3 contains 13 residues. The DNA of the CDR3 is TGTGCCAGCAGCCGGGACAGACCCTACGAGCAGTACTTC. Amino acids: CASSRDRPYEQYF.

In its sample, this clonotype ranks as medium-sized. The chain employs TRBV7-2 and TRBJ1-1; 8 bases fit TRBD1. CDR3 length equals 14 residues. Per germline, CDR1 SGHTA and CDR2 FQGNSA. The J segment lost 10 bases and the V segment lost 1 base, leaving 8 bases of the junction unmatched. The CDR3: CASSLGDRYRIAFF. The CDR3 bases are TGTGCCAGCAGCTTAGGGGACAGGTATCGGATAGCTTTCTTT.

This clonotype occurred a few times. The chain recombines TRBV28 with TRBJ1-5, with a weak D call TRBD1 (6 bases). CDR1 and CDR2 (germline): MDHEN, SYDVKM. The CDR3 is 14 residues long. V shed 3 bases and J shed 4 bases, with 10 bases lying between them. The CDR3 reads CASSLIQGNQPQHF. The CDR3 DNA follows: TGTGCCAGCAGTTTGATCCAGGGGAATCAGCCCCAGCATTTT.